These 26 T cell receptor beta chains originate from one sample sequenced in a study of blood T cell repertoires in COVID-19. The method was immunoSEQ multiplex PCR; TCRdb's version includes in-frame clones alone and lacks a portion of them. The sample lists roughly 50,000 clones; just over 90% were seen once. The sequencing sample was made of peripheral blood. Receptors originate from a man aged 70 or older with acute or convalescent COVID-19.

V and J are TRBV7-6 and TRBJ2-1; no firm D call. This CDR3 contains 14 residues. Trimming cost V 5 bases and J 3 bases, with 11 bases left between them. Germline V gene lookup returns CDR1 SGHVS and CDR2 FNYEAQ. CDR3 region: CASSPPPSYNEQFF. The CDR3 DNA reads TGTGCCAGCAGCCCCCCCCCGAGCTACAATGAGCAGTTCTTC. The whole variable domain, remainder taken from reference TRBV7-6 and TRBJ2-1, is GAGVSQSPRYKVTKRGQDVALRCDPISGHVSLYWYRQALGQGPEFLTYFNYEAQQDKSGLPNDRFSAERPEGSISTLTIQRTEQRDSAMYRCASSPPPSYNEQFFGPGTRLTVL.

The rearrangement uses TRBV4-3 and TRBJ1-1; D gene unclear. This CDR3 comprises 14 residues. The V end was cut by 0 bases, the J end by 4 bases, with 9 bases between. The germline V gene encodes CDR1 LGHNA and CDR2 YSLEER. CDR3 nucleotide sequence: TGCGCCAGCAGCCAAGAGCCCTCGGGCACTGAAGCTTTCTTT. Its protein is CASSQEPSGTEAFF.

The gene calls are TRBV2 and TRBJ1-1; TRBD1 matches 8 bases. Germline CDR1 reads SNHLY; CDR2 reads FYNNEI. With V trimmed by 4 bases and J by 3 bases, 13 bases remained unmatched. The CDR3 contains 17 residues. This CDR3 reads CASSVLRDRWGDTEAFF. The CDR3 nucleotides are TGTGCCAGCAGTGTTCTCCGGGACAGGTGGGGGGACACTGAAGCTTTCTTT.

The CDR3 is CASKTDSSGTEAFF. The CDR3 coding sequence is TGTGCCAGCAAAACGGACAGTTCAGGCACTGAAGCTTTCTTT. The V and J genes are TRBV27 and TRBJ1-1; TRBD1 might be the D (6 bases). The CDR3 covers 14 residues. CDR1 and CDR2 (germline): MNHEY, SMNVEV (reference sequence). Trimming took 7 bases from V and 4 from J, leaving 16 bases between them.

V usage is TRBV7-6 and J usage is TRBJ1-1, with a tentative D call TRBD1 (5 bases). In germline, CDR1 is SGHVS, CDR2 FNYEAQ. The CDR3 covers 13 residues. V was clipped by 2 bases and J by 4 bases, with 8 bases between them. DNA for the CDR3: TGTGCCAGCAGCTTAAGCGGGGCCACTGAAGCTTTCTTT. Its translation: CASSLSGATEAFF.

The chain recombines TRBV30 with TRBJ2-7, with a weak D call TRBD1 (6 bases). V lost 2 bases, J lost 6 bases, and 17 bases lay in between. The CDR3 is 14 amino acids. Germline CDR1 GTSNPN, CDR2 SVGIG (reference sequence). The CDR3 DNA reads as TGTGCCTGGAGTTCGACAGGACGAGGGAGCGAGCAGTACTTC. It encodes CAWSSTGRGSEQYF.

The chain recombines TRBV19 with TRBJ2-1, with TRBD2 matching 8 bases. With V trimmed by 6 bases and J by 2 bases, 6 bases remained unmatched. From germline, CDR1 is LNHDA and CDR2 SQIVND (reference sequence). This CDR3 region has 15 residues. The CDR3 sequence: CASSLPGLAYNEQFF. The CDR3 coding sequence is TGTGCCAGTAGCCTCCCGGGACTAGCCTACAATGAGCAGTTCTTC.

The CDR3 region has the DNA TGCGCCAGCAGCTATGGACATGACACTGAAGCTTTCTTT. Its protein is CASSYGHDTEAFF. The chain combines TRBV5-1 with TRBJ1-1, with D possibly matching TRBD1 (5 bases). Germline CDR1 is SGHRS and CDR2 is YFSETQ. With 3 bases removed from V and 3 bases from J, the gap between germline ends came to 9 bases. This CDR3 has 13 residues.

The rearrangement joins TRBV18 to TRBJ1-1, with D possibly matching TRBD1 (6 bases). V dropped 4 bases and J dropped 1 base, with 10 bases sitting between them. The CDR3 consists of 14 residues. Germline CDR1 and CDR2: KGHSH and LQKENI. The CDR3 spells CASSRDRQNTEAFF. In DNA form, the CDR3 reads TGTGCCAGCTCACGAGACAGGCAGAACACTGAAGCTTTCTTT.

This rearrangement joins TRBV30 to TRBJ1-5, with D maybe TRBD1 (5 bases). The CDR3 runs to 16 residues. Trimming took 4 bases from V and 3 from J, leaving 19 bases between them. CDR1 GTSNPN and CDR2 SVGIG come from the germline V gene (reference sequence). The CDR3 reads CAWIGHRTPTNQPQHF. Here the CDR3 DNA reads TGTGCCTGGATTGGCCACAGGACCCCAACCAATCAGCCCCAGCATTTT.

The rearrangement uses TRBV11-1 and TRBJ2-7, with D hard to call. Germline V gene data show CDR1 as SGHAT and CDR2 as FQDESV (reference sequence). The CDR3 covers 14 residues. V was pared by 5 bases and J by 0 bases, with 11 bases between. CDR3 sequence (DNA): TGTGCCAGCAGCCTCGTTGGCATCTCCTACGAGCAGTACTTC. It specifies CASSLVGISYEQYF.

This chain connects TRBV6-1 to TRBJ1-2; 9 positions match TRBD1. With V trimmed by 3 bases and J by 5 bases, 7 bases remained unmatched. Germline V gene data show CDR1 as MNHNS and CDR2 as SASEGT. The CDR3 totals 15 residues. The CDR3 sequence: CASSDRQGDRYGYTF. CDR3 in DNA: TGTGCCAGCAGTGACCGACAGGGGGACCGTTATGGCTACACCTTC.

V usage is TRBV10-3 and J usage is TRBJ1-5; no reliable D call. Germline loops: CDR1 ENHRY, CDR2 SYGVKD. The CDR3 is made up of 13 amino acids. V was shortened by 8 bases and J by 3 bases, with 11 bases between the two germline ends. CDR3 amino acids: CAIQPGTNQPQHF. The DNA for the CDR3 is TGTGCCATCCAACCCGGTACCAATCAGCCCCAGCATTTT.

This clone was found a few times. The chain employs TRBV21-1 and TRBJ1-2; the table's TRBD1 call for D was not verified on the DNA. TRBV21-1 is termed a pseudogene. The CDR3 length is 16 residues. The CDR3 here is CASSKVLGTGRGGYTF. The CDR3 region has the DNA TGTGCCAGCAGCAAAGTCCTAGGGACAGGCAGGGGGGGCTACACCTTC.

The J gene is TRBJ1-2, the V gene TRBV7-6; 10 bases fit TRBD1. V lost 0 bases, J lost 5 bases, and 3 bases stayed unmatched. The germline gives CDR1 SGHVS, CDR2 FNYEAQ. The CDR3 has 15 residues. CDR3 coding DNA: TGTGCCAGCAGCTTAGCGGGGGGACAGGGGTATGGCTACACCTTC. Translation gives CASSLAGGQGYGYTF.

This clone appeared a few times. V usage is TRBV19 and J usage is TRBJ1-2, with 9 nucleotides matching TRBD1. The V gene's germline CDR1 is LNHDA and CDR2 SQIVND (reference sequence). The CDR3 covers 16 residues. Trimming removed 5 bases from V and 2 bases from J; junction bases left unmatched: 9. The CDR3 nucleotides read TGTGCCAGTAGTTCGGGACAGGGCGCGAACAACTATGGCTACACCTTC. This translates into CASSSGQGANNYGYTF.

This clone was recorded once. This rearrangement joins TRBV7-3 to TRBJ2-5; a possible D gene is TRBD2 (5 bases). The CDR3 totals 13 residues. Trimming left V 6 bases short and J 0 bases short, with 8 bases between. Per the germline V gene, CDR1 is SGHTA and CDR2 is FQGTGA. CDR3: CASSGGYQETQYF. CDR3 DNA: TGTGCCAGCAGTGGCGGGTACCAAGAGACCCAGTACTTC. Variable domain in full (rest from reference TRBV7-3 and TRBJ2-5): GAGVSQTPSNKVTEKGKYVELRCDPISGHTALYWYRQSLGQGPEFLIYFQGTGAADDSGLPNDRFFAVRPEGSVSTLKIQRTERGDSAVYLCASSGGYQETQYFGPGTRLLVL.

This clone has only a few counts. This rearrangement joins TRBV7-9 to TRBJ1-2; weak D call: TRBD1 (5 bases). The V gene's germline CDR1 is SEHNR and CDR2 FQNEAQ (reference sequence). V lost 3 bases to trimming and J lost 2 bases, with 7 bases between them. The CDR3 is 13 residues long. CDR3 region: CASSFGGNYGYTF. The DNA for the CDR3 is TGTGCCAGCAGCTTCGGGGGAAACTATGGCTACACCTTC.

This chain links TRBV21-1 with TRBJ2-5; the D call in the table, TRBD2, was not verified against the DNA. TRBV21-1 is annotated as a pseudogene. The CDR3 runs to 18 residues. The CDR3 loop is CASSKDQGAGGKQETQYF. The CDR3 coding sequence is TGTGCCAGCAGCAAAGATCAAGGAGCGGGGGGAAAGCAAGAGACCCAGTACTTC.

The chain couples TRBV7-9 to TRBJ1-4, with unresolved D. Germline CDR1 is SEHNR and CDR2 is FQNEAQ (reference sequence). Between the trimmed V and J ends, which lost 5 bases and 3 bases, there was a span of 7 bases. The CDR3 sequence is 13 residues long. The CDR3 nucleotides are TGTGCCAGCAGCGTTGTATCTAATGAAAAACTGTTTTTT. Translated: CASSVVSNEKLFF.

V is TRBV18 and J is TRBJ2-3; possibly TRBD2 for D (6 bases). V was trimmed by 1 base and J by 3 bases, leaving 11 bases between them. Germline V CDR1 and CDR2: KGHSH, LQKENI. This CDR3 region has 15 residues. The CDR3 region has the DNA TGTGCCAGCTCACCACAGGGGACTGTGACAGATACGCAGTATTTT. Protein: CASSPQGTVTDTQYF.

The chain combines TRBV23-1 with TRBJ2-5; a possible D gene is TRBD1 (7 bases). TRBV23-1 is an open reading frame, and its role is uncertain. V dropped 3 bases and J dropped 4 bases, with 12 bases sitting between them. CDR3 length equals 14 residues. CDR3 nucleotides: TGCGCCAGCAGTCACAACAGGGGAGGAGAGACCCAGTACTTC. It specifies CASSHNRGGETQYF.

This chain connects TRBV5-1 to TRBJ2-7, with D tentatively TRBD1 (5 bases). This CDR3 comprises 15 residues. V was trimmed by 4 bases and J by 0 bases, leaving 14 bases between them. In germline, CDR1 is SGHRS, CDR2 YFSETQ. The CDR3 DNA is TGCGCCAGCAGCCCCCATGGGGCAAGCTCCTACGAGCAGTACTTC. It translates to CASSPHGASSYEQYF.

This chain uses TRBV4-1 with TRBJ1-1; 11 bases agree with TRBD1. V lost 5 bases and J lost 5; bases outside the gene matches: 13. The CDR3 is 17 amino acids. From germline, CDR1 is MGHRA and CDR2 YSYEKL. The CDR3 DNA reads as TGCGCCAGCAGCTCAACTCGCCGGGACAGGGGGGGAACTGAAGCTTTCTTT. The encoded protein is CASSSTRRDRGGTEAFF.

The chain combines TRBV29-1 with TRBJ2-3; 9 bases line up with TRBD1. The CDR3 contains 12 residues. From germline, CDR1 is SQVTM and CDR2 ANQGSEA. The V and J ends lost 6 bases and 4 bases, in that order; junction bases with no gene match: 2. In nucleotides, the CDR3 is TGCAGCGTAGACAGGGGGGCAGATACGCAGTATTTT. This encodes CSVDRGADTQYF.

This sequence joins TRBV7-9 and TRBJ2-1; D ambiguous. Germline V CDR1 and CDR2: SEHNR, FQNEAQ (reference sequence). With 5 bases removed from V and 5 bases from J, the gap between germline ends came to 16 bases. The CDR3 sequence is 15 residues long. CDR3 in amino acids: CASSPPEVRHNEQFF. CDR3 bases: TGTGCCAGCAGCCCACCAGAGGTGCGGCACAATGAGCAGTTCTTC.